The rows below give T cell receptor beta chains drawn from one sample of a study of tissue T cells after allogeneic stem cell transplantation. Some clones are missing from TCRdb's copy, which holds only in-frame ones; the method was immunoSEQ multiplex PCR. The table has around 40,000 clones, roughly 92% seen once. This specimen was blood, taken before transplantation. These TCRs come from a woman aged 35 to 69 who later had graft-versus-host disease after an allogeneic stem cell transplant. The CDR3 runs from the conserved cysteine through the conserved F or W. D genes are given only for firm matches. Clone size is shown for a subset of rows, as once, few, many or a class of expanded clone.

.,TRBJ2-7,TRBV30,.,CKLAHYEQYF,TGTAAACTAGCTCACTACGAGCAGTACTTC
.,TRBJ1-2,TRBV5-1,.,CASSLGAGEHGYTF,TGCGCCAGCAGCCTGGGGGCAGGGGAGCATGGCTACACCTTC
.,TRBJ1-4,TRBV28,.,CASRDATNEKLFF,TGTGCCAGCAGAGATGCAACTAATGAAAAACTGTTTTTT
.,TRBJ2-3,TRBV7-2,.,CASSLRVFGADTQYF,TGTGCCAGCAGCCTGCGGGTGTTTGGGGCAGATACGCAGTATTTT
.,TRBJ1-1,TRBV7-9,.,CASSFSLLGATNTEAFF,TGTGCCAGCAGCTTTTCTCTTTTAGGGGCGACGAATACTGAAGCTTTCTTT
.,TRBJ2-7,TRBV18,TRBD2,CASSPLGTSGYEQYF,TGTGCCAGCTCACCACTAGGGACTAGCGGATACGAGCAGTACTTC
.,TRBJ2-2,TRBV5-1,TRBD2,CASSAGSGSGTGELFF,TGCGCCAGCAGCGCGGGTAGCGGGAGCGGCACCGGGGAGCTGTTTTTT
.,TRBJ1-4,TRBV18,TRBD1,CASSSGQTNEKLFF,TGTGCCAGCTCATCGGGACAGACTAATGAAAAACTGTTTTTT
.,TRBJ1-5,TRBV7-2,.,CASSPSRSNQPQHF,TGTGCCAGCAGCCCGAGCCGTAGCAATCAGCCCCAGCATTTT
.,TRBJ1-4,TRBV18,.,CASSPLSGASNEKLFF,TGTGCCAGCTCACCATTATCCGGCGCTTCTAATGAAAAACTGTTTTTT
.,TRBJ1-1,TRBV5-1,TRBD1,CASSYGTGGAITEAFF,TGCGCCAGCAGCTACGGGACAGGGGGCGCGATAACTGAAGCTTTCTTT
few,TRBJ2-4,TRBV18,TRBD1,CASSPGQGATNIQYF,TGTGCCAGCTCACCCGGCCAGGGGGCAACGAACATTCAGTACTTC
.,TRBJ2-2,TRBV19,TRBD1,CASSGTGGTGELFF,TGTGCCAGTAGTGGTACAGGGGGAACCGGGGAGCTGTTTTTT
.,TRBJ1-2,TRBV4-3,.,CASSQDPIGVGGYTF,TGCGCCAGCAGCCAAGATCCGATCGGTGTAGGTGGCTACACCTTC
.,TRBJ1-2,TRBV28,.,CASSLPQHYGYTF,TGTGCCAGCAGTTTACCGCAGCATTATGGCTACACCTTC
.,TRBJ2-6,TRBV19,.,CASSIGASGANVLTF,TGTGCCAGTAGTATCGGGGCCTCTGGGGCCAACGTCCTGACTTTC
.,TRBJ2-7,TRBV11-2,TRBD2,CASSLIGGRGYEQYF,TGTGCCAGCAGCTTAATTGGCGGGAGGGGATACGAGCAGTACTTC
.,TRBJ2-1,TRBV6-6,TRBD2,CASSEGRPGGDEQFF,TGTGCCAGCAGTGAGGGGAGGCCGGGAGGGGATGAGCAGTTCTTC
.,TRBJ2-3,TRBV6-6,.,CASSSRGRTDTQYF,TGTGCCAGCAGTTCTCGAGGGCGCACAGATACGCAGTATTTT
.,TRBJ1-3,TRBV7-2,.,CASTNGVGAAGNTIYF,TGTGCCAGCACAAATGGGGTGGGGGCGGCTGGAAACACCATATATTTT
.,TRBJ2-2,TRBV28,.,CASSSHWEGTGELFF,TGTGCCAGCAGTTCCCACTGGGAAGGCACCGGGGAGCTGTTTTTT
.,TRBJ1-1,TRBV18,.,CASSTGIWTGNTEAFF,TGTGCCAGCTCAACGGGTATCTGGACGGGGAACACTGAAGCTTTCTTT
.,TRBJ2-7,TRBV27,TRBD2,CASGPSWAAHRVTSGSVAYEQYF,TGTGCCAGCGGGCCCTCCTGGGCAGCCCATCGGGTGACTAGCGGGAGTGTCGCCTACGAGCAGTACTTC
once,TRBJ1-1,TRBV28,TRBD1,CASLVGLGTDNTEAFF,TGTGCCAGCTTGGTCGGATTAGGGACAGACAACACTGAAGCTTTCTTT
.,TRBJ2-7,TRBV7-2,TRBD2,CASSLSGVAGYEQYF,TGTGCCAGCAGCTTATCCGGCGTAGCGGGCTACGAGCAGTACTTC
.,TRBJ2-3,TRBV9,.,CASSVLASDTQYF,TGTGCCAGCAGTGTTCTAGCTTCAGATACGCAGTATTTT
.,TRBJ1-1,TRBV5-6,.,CASSNHRPGGTEAFF,TGTGCCAGCAGCAATCACAGGCCGGGCGGCACTGAAGCTTTCTTT
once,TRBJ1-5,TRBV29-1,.,CSVSGGNNQPQHF,TGCAGCGTCTCCGGGGGGAACAATCAGCCCCAGCATTTT
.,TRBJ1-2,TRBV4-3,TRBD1,CASSQDRQGGYGYTF,TGCGCCAGCAGCCAAGATCGACAGGGAGGCTATGGCTACACCTTC
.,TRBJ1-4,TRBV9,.,CASSVGSHNEKLFF,TGTGCCAGCAGCGTAGGCAGCCATAATGAAAAACTGTTTTTT
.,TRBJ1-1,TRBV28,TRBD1,CASSLRTGRVFF,TGTGCCAGCAGCCTACGGACAGGGAGGGTTTTCTTT
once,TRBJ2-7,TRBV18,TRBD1,CASSPLDRDTEQYF,TGTGCCAGCTCACCTTTGGACAGGGATACCGAGCAGTACTTC
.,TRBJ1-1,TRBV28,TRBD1,CASRVIDGRGKTEAFF,TGTGCCAGCAGAGTAATAGACGGCAGGGGGAAAACTGAAGCTTTCTTT
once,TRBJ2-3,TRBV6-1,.,CASSETPTGGDTQYF,TGTGCCAGCAGTGAAACCCCCACAGGAGGGGATACGCAGTATTTT
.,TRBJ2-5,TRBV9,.,CASRSFQLEDKETQYF,TGTGCCAGCAGGTCGTTTCAGCTGGAAGATAAAGAGACCCAGTACTTC
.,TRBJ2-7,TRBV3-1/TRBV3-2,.,CASSQGGRGYEQYF,TGTGCCAGCAGCCAAGGTGGGAGAGGGTACGAGCAGTACTTC
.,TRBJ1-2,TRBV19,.,CASPKPGHPNYGYTF,TGTGCCAGCCCCAAGCCGGGACACCCTAACTATGGCTACACCTTC
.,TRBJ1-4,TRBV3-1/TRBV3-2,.,CASSQDEVKLFF,TGTGCCAGCAGCCAAGATGAGGTAAAACTGTTTTTT
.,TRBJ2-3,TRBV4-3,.,CASSPLTGFQKGNTQYF,TGCGCCAGCAGCCCCCTCACGGGGTTTCAGAAGGGCAATACGCAGTATTTT
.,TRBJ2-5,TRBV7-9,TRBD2,CASSFRPREGLRQTQYF,TGTGCCAGCAGCTTTCGGCCGCGGGAGGGCCTGCGACAGACCCAGTACTTC
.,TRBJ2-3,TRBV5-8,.,CASSLRRWCTF,TGTGCCAGCAGCTTGCGACGTTGGTGTACCTTT
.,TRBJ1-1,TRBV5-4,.,CASSPDRRGVAFF,TGTGCCAGCAGCCCCGACAGACGGGGGGTAGCTTTCTTT
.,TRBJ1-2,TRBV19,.,CASSPGGQNYGYTF,TGTGCCAGTAGTCCCGGTGGGCAGAACTATGGCTACACCTTC
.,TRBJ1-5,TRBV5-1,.,CASSLLGAQPQHF,TGCGCCAGCAGCTTGCTGGGGGCACAGCCCCAGCATTTT
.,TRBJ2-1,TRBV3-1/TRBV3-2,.,CASSQESAVKRPQDNEQFF,TGTGCCAGCAGCCAAGAGTCCGCTGTAAAGCGCCCCCAAGACAATGAGCAGTTCTTC
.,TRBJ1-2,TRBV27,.,CASSLMRFSGYTF,TGTGCCAGCAGTTTGATGAGGTTTAGCGGCTACACCTTC
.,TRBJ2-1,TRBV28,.,CASKRAGRHNEQFF,TGTGCCAGCAAGAGAGCAGGGCGACACAATGAGCAGTTCTTC
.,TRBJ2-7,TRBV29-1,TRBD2,CSARGLAVYEQYF,TGCAGCGCCCGGGGACTAGCAGTCTACGAGCAGTACTTC
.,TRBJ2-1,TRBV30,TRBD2,CAWSLPVAGSYNEQFF,TGTGCCTGGAGCCTACCGGTAGCGGGGTCCTACAATGAGCAGTTCTTC
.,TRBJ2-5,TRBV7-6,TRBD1,CASSRGTDRRKETQYF,TGTGCCAGCAGCCGAGGCACGGACAGGCGAAAAGAGACCCAGTACTTC
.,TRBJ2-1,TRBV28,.,CASSLTQYNEQFF,TGTGCCAGCAGTTTAACCCAGTACAATGAGCAGTTCTTC
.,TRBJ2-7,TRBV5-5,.,CASSADRPLSYEQYF,TGTGCCAGCAGCGCCGACCGTCCGCTCTCCTACGAGCAGTACTTC
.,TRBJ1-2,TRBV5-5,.,CASSLVANYGYTF,TGTGCCAGCAGCTTGGTAGCTAACTATGGCTACACCTTC
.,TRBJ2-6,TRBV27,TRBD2,CASSLTGGAGANVLTF,TGTGCCAGCAGCCTAACGGGGGGTGCTGGGGCCAACGTCCTGACTTTC
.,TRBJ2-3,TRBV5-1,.,CASKAAGLGDTQYF,TGCGCCAGCAAAGCAGCGGGCCTTGGGGATACGCAGTATTTT
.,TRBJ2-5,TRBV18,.,CASSPGLQETQYF,TGTGCCAGCTCACCGGGCCTTCAAGAGACCCAGTACTTC